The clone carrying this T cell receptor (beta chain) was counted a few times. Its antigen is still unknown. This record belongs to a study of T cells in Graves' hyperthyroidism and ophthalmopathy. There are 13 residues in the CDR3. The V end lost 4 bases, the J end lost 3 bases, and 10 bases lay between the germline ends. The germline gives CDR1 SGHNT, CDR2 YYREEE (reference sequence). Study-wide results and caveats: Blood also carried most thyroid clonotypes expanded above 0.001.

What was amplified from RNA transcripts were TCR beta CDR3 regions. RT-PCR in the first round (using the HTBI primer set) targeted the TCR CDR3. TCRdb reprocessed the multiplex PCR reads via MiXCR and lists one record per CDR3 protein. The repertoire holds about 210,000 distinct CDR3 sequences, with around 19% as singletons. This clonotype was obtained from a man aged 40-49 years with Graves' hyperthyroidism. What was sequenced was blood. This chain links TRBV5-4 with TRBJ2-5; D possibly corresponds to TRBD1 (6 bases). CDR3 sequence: CASSAGQKETQYF. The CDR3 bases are TGTGCCAGCAGCGCTGGACAGAAAGAGACCCAGTACTTC.